A single sample is the source of the 20 T cell receptor beta chains below, sequenced in a study of cytomegalovirus exposure and HLA in healthy donors (dated by TCRdb to 2016 to 2017). Library preparation was by the immunoSEQ multiplex PCR assay. The multiplex PCR relied on a mix of 60 forward primers for TCR Vbeta segments and 13 reverse primers for TCR Jbeta segments. Imported from immuneACCESS, the table was reduced by TCRdb to in-frame sequences with V and J called. These copies leave out some clones; in studies compared against another copy, an unresolved V gene accounts for under half, and the cause of the remainder is not known. The sample's own table lists more than 45,000 clones. The ten largest account for 4% of the sample. Sequenced: PBMCs. The source of these receptors is a male donor in good health and CMV-seronegative.

The V and J genes are TRBV7-9 and TRBJ2-3, with 9 bases that match TRBD1. CDR3 size: 15 residues. Germline-derived CDR1 and CDR2 are SEHNR and FQNEAQ (reference sequence). V shed 5 bases and J 6 bases; nucleotides not matched to a gene: 9. The CDR3 sequence is CASSTGTGGADTQYF. The CDR3 DNA follows: TGTGCCAGCAGCACCGGAACAGGGGGCGCGGATACGCAGTATTTT.

V usage is TRBV6-6 and J usage is TRBJ2-7; TRBD2 aligns across 7 bases. Per the germline V gene, CDR1 is MNHNY and CDR2 is SVGAGI (reference sequence). The junction had 9 bases not matched to a gene; V was cut back by 2 bases and J by 5 bases. This CDR3 has 15 residues. CDR3 protein: CASSYPSSGRDEQYF. Here the CDR3 DNA reads TGTGCCAGCAGTTACCCCTCTTCTGGGAGGGACGAGCAGTACTTC.

The chain is built from TRBV2 and TRBJ1-3; no definite D call. In germline, CDR1 is SNHLY, CDR2 FYNNEI. The CDR3 contains 13 residues. Trimming removed 6 bases from V and 0 bases from J, with 6 bases in between. The CDR3 DNA is TGTGCCAGCAGCTCTTTCTCTGGAAACACCATATATTTT. Residues: CASSSFSGNTIYF.

The genes are TRBV6-5 and TRBJ2-7; D remains ambiguous. The CDR3 has 16 amino acids. Trimming cost V 0 bases and J 0 bases, with 12 bases left between them. The germline V gene has CDR1 MNHEY and CDR2 SVGAGI. The CDR3: CASSYSIPRASYEQYF. In DNA, the CDR3 is TGTGCCAGCAGTTACTCGATACCAAGAGCCTCCTACGAGCAGTACTTC.

The chain employs TRBV5-6 and TRBJ2-2; 8 nucleotides match TRBD2. The CDR3 length is 15 residues. V lost 5 bases and J lost 6; bases outside the gene matches: 9. CDR1 SGHDT and CDR2 YYEEEE come from the germline V gene. The CDR3 DNA sequence: TGTGCCAGCAGATACGCCGGGGGGGTCCCCGGGGAGCTGTTTTTT. As protein: CASRYAGGVPGELFF.

CDR3 in amino acids: CAWSGRAGKYGYTF. The CDR3 nucleotides read TGTGCCTGGAGTGGGAGGGCAGGGAAATATGGCTACACCTTC. This rearrangement joins TRBV30 to TRBJ1-2, with D possibly matching TRBD1 (5 bases). With 1 base removed from V and 5 bases from J, the gap between germline ends came to 14 bases. Germline assignment: CDR1 GTSNPN and CDR2 SVGIG (reference sequence). The CDR3 consists of 14 residues.

The chain employs TRBV7-9 and TRBJ2-5, with a tentative D call TRBD2 (5 bases). Per germline, CDR1 SEHNR and CDR2 FQNEAQ (reference sequence). Trimming removed 6 bases from V and 5 bases from J, with 16 bases in between. This CDR3 has 14 residues. CDR3 sequence (DNA): TGTGCCAGCAGGTCCGGGGTAGGCGGGGAGACCCAGTACTTC. It is translated as CASRSGVGGETQYF.

Concerning this clone: At one end the junction does not follow the germline gene, possibly because of a read error. The chain recombines TRBV7-2 with TRBJ2-3, with 11 nucleotides matching TRBD2. Germline V gene lookup returns CDR1 SGHTA and CDR2 FQGNSA. The CDR3 contains 18 residues. CDR3 protein: CASSPVFGTSGSTNTQYF. The CDR3 nucleotides are TGTGCCAGCAGCCCCGTCTTCGGGACTAGCGGTAGCACAAATACGCAGTATTTT.

The rearrangement links TRBV9 to TRBJ2-1; 11 bases match TRBD2. The germline CDR1 and CDR2 sequences are SGDLS and YYNGEE. J gave up 5 bases and V 3 bases, and 16 bases lay outside the gene matches. The CDR3 runs to 19 residues. The CDR3 coding sequence is TGTGCCAGCAGCGCTCCGGGATTTAGCGGGAGGGAGGCCGACAATGAGCAGTTCTTC. Residues: CASSAPGFSGREADNEQFF. Variable domain in full (rest from reference TRBV9 and TRBJ2-1): DSGVTQTPKHLITATGQRVTLRCSPRSGDLSVYWYQQSLDQGLQFLIQYYNGEERAKGNILERFSAQQFPDLHSELNLSSLELGDSALYFCASSAPGFSGREADNEQFFGPGTRLTVL.

The chain combines TRBV6-1 with TRBJ1-2; D gene uncertain. The CDR3 runs to 14 residues. Germline loops: CDR1 MNHNS, CDR2 SASEGT. Trimming shortened V by 6 bases and J by 3 bases, and 14 bases separated the two germline ends. The CDR3 reads CASSPTQRDYGYTF. The CDR3 DNA follows: TGTGCCAGCAGCCCCACCCAACGGGACTATGGCTACACCTTC.

The chain combines TRBV18 with TRBJ2-1; 7 bases fit TRBD1. The length of the CDR3 is 14 residues. Trimming removed 3 bases from V and 1 base from J; junction bases left unmatched: 0. Germline CDR1 KGHSH, CDR2 LQKENI. The CDR3 spells CASSPDRSYNEQFF. The CDR3 DNA reads TGTGCCAGCTCACCGGACAGGTCCTACAATGAGCAGTTCTTC.

This sequence joins TRBV11-2 and TRBJ1-4, with 8 bases matching TRBD1. With V trimmed by 4 bases and J by 7 bases, 5 bases remained unmatched. Germline V CDR1 and CDR2: SGHAT, FQNNGV. The CDR3 loop spans 14 amino acids. The CDR3: CASSSTGAREKLFF. The CDR3 bases are TGTGCCAGCAGCTCGACAGGGGCCCGTGAAAAACTGTTTTTT.

V gene TRBV7-2 combines with J gene TRBJ1-1, with D maybe TRBD1 (6 bases). The germline V gene has CDR1 SGHTA and CDR2 FQGNSA. CDR3 size: 14 residues. Trimming left V 2 bases short and J 4 bases short, with 11 bases between. The CDR3 loop is CASSLQGPGTEAFF. In nucleotides, the CDR3 is TGTGCCAGCAGCTTACAGGGGCCGGGCACTGAAGCTTTCTTT.

The chain links TRBV19 to TRBJ1-5, with D possibly being TRBD1 (5 bases). The V end lost 3 bases, the J end lost 5 bases, and 8 bases lay between the germline ends. Per germline, CDR1 LNHDA and CDR2 SQIVND (reference sequence). This CDR3 comprises 13 residues. The CDR3 region has the DNA TGTGCCAGTAGTATGACAGCCGATCAGCCCCAGCATTTT. It encodes CASSMTADQPQHF. Complete variable domain (other parts from reference TRBV19 and TRBJ1-5): DGGITQSPKYLFRKEGQNVTLSCEQNLNHDAMYWYRQDPGQGLRLIYYSQIVNDFQKGDIAEGYSVSREKKESFPLTVTSAQKNPTAFYLCASSMTADQPQHFGDGTRLSIL.

V and J are TRBV6-6 and TRBJ1-2; TRBD1 agrees at 8 bases. Germline lookup yields CDR1 MNHNY and CDR2 SVGAGI (reference sequence). The CDR3 runs to 16 residues. The junction had 10 bases not matched to a gene; V was cut back by 5 bases and J by 2 bases. The CDR3 loop is CASSALGQVGNYGYTF. CDR3 DNA: TGTGCCAGCAGTGCCCTGGGACAGGTGGGCAACTATGGCTACACCTTC.

The gene calls are TRBV30 and TRBJ1-2; 9 nucleotides align to TRBD1. CDR1 is GTSNPN and CDR2 is SVGIG in the germline V gene (reference sequence). The trim removed 8 bases at V and 2 bases at J, leaving 6 bases unmatched. The CDR3 runs to 13 residues. The CDR3 spells CARGTGRNYGYTF. DNA of the CDR3: TGTGCCCGGGGGACAGGGCGGAACTATGGCTACACCTTC.

V gene TRBV4-1 combines with J gene TRBJ2-2; weak D call: TRBD2 (6 bases). V was pared by 3 bases and J by 0 bases, with 8 bases between. The CDR3 has 15 amino acids. CDR1 and CDR2 from the germline V gene are MGHRA and YSYEKL. CDR3 sequence: CASSQAGSNTGELFF. The CDR3 nucleotides read TGCGCCAGCAGCCAGGCGGGATCGAACACCGGGGAGCTGTTTTTT.

The V and J genes are TRBV6-1 and TRBJ2-7, with TRBD2 matching 9 bases. The CDR3 sequence is 16 residues long. V lost 3 bases to trimming and J lost 4 bases; unmatched junction nucleotides: 10. Germline CDR1 is MNHNS and CDR2 is SASEGT. The CDR3 protein is CASSEREGLGSYEQYF. The CDR3 DNA reads as TGTGCCAGCAGTGAGCGGGAGGGCCTAGGGAGTTACGAGCAGTACTTC.

The chain combines TRBV29-1 with TRBJ1-2, with 12 bases matching TRBD1. Trimming took 8 bases from V and 7 from J; bases not matched to a gene: 11. The CDR3 runs to 14 residues. The germline V gene has CDR1 SQVTM and CDR2 ANQGSEA. The CDR3, as DNA: TGCAGCACCCAAAAGGGACAGGGGGCCAGTGGCTACACCTTC. Translated, it gives CSTQKGQGASGYTF.

The V call is TRBV30, the J call TRBJ1-3; D ambiguous. Germline loops: CDR1 GTSNPN, CDR2 SVGIG (reference sequence). This CDR3 is 14 amino acids long. Trimming removed 5 bases from V and 0 bases from J, with 11 bases in between. The CDR3 DNA reads as TGTGCCTGGGAGAGAGGTCGCTCTGGAAACACCATATATTTT. Translating gives CAWERGRSGNTIYF.